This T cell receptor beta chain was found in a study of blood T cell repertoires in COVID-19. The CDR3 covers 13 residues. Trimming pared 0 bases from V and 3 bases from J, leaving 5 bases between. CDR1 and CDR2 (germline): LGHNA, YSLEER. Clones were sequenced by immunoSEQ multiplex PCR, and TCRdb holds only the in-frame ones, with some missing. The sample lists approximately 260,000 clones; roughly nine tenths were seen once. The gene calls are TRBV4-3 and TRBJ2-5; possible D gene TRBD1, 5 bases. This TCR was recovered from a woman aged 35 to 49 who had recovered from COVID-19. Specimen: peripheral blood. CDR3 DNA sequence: TGCGCCAGCAGCCAAGACAGGGAAGAGACCCAGTACTTC. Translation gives CASSQDREETQYF.